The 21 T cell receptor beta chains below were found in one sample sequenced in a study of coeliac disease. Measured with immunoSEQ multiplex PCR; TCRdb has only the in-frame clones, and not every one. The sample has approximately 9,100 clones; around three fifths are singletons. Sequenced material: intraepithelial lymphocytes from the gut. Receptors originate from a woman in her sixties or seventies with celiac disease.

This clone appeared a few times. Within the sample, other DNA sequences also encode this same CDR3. Written as DNA, the CDR3 is TGTGCCAGCAGTTTCAGGGAGACCCAGTACTTC. This sequence encodes CASSFRETQYF. The chain couples TRBV27 to TRBJ2-5; D ambiguous. The V gene lost 3 bases and the J gene lost 5 bases, with 4 bases spanning the gap. CDR3 length equals 11 residues. Germline V gene data show CDR1 as MNHEY and CDR2 as SMNVEV (reference sequence).

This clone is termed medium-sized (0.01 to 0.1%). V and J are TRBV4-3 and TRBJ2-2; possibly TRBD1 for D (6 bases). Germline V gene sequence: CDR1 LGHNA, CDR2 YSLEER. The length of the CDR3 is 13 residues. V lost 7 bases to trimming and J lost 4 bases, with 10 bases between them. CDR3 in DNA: TGCGCCAGCACCCCAGGGGTCACCGGGGAGCTGTTTTTT. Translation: CASTPGVTGELFF.

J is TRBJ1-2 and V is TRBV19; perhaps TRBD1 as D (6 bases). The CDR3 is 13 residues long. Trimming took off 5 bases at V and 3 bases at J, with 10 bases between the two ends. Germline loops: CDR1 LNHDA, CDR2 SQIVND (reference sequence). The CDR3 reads CASSVQGDYGYTF. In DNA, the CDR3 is TGTGCCAGTAGTGTACAGGGAGACTATGGCTACACCTTC.

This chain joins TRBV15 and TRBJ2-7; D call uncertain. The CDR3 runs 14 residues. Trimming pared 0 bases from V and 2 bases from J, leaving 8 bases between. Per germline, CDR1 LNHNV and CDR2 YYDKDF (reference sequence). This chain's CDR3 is CATSRDLGAYEQYF. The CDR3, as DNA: TGTGCCACCAGCAGAGATCTCGGAGCCTACGAGCAGTACTTC.

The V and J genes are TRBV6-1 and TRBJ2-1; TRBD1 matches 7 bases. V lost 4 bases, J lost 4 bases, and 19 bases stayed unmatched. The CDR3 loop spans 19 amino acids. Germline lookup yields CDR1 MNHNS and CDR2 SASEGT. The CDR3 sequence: CASSAPGQTIGYKYNEQFF. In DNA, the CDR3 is TGTGCCAGCAGTGCCCCGGGACAGACTATTGGGTACAAGTACAATGAGCAGTTCTTC.

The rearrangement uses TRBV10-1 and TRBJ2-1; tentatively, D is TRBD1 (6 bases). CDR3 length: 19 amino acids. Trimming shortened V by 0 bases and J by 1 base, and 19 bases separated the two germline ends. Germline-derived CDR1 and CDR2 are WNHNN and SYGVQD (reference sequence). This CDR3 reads CASSESTGRGIRSYNEQFF. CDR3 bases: TGCGCCAGCAGTGAGTCAACAGGGAGAGGTATTAGATCCTACAATGAGCAGTTCTTC.

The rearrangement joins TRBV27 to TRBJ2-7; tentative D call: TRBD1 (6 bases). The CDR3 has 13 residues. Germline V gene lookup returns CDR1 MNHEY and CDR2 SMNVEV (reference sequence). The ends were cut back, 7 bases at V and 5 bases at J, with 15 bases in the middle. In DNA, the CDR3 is TGTGCCAGCACGGTGGGGGCAGGTAACGAGCAGTACTTC. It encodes CASTVGAGNEQYF.

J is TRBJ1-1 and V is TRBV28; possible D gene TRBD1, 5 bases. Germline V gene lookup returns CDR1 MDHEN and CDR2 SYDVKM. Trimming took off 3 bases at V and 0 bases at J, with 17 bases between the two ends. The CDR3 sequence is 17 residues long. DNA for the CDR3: TGTGCCAGCAGTTTCCCCTCCCAGGGCAAACTGAACACTGAAGCTTTCTTT. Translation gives CASSFPSQGKLNTEAFF.

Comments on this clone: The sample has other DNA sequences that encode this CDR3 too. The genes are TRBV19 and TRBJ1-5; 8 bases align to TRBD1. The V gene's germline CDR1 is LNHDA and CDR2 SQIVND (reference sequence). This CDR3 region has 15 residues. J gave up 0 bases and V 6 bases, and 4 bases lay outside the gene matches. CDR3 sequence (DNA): TGTGCCAGTAGCCCCGGGACAGGTAGCAATCAGCCCCAGCATTTT. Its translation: CASSPGTGSNQPQHF. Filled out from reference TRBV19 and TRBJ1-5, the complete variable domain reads DGGITQSPKYLFRKEGQNVTLSCEQNLNHDAMYWYRQDPGQGLRLIYYSQIVNDFQKGDIAEGYSVSREKKESFPLTVTSAQKNPTAFYLCASSPGTGSNQPQHFGDGTRLSIL.

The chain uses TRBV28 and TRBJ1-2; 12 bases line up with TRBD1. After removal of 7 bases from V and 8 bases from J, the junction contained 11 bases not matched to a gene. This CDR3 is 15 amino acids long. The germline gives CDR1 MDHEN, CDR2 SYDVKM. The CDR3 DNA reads TGTGCCAGCACCAAACCGGGACAGGGGGCTGAGGGCTACACCTTC. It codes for CASTKPGQGAEGYTF.

CDR3: CASRAGVGEKLFF. The CDR3 DNA follows: TGTGCCAGCAGAGCAGGGGTCGGGGAAAAACTGTTTTTT. The chain couples TRBV6-5 to TRBJ1-4, with D perhaps TRBD1 (6 bases). The V end was cut by 6 bases, the J end by 8 bases, with 13 bases between. CDR1 is MNHEY, CDR2 SVGAGI, per germline. The CDR3 sequence is 13 residues long.

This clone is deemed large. CDR3 bases: TGCAGCGTCGGGGACATTCAAGGCTACACCTTC. Translated: CSVGDIQGYTF. The chain links TRBV29-1 to TRBJ1-2; D possibly corresponds to TRBD1 (6 bases). The CDR3 is 11 amino acids. The V end lost 6 bases, the J end lost 8 bases, and 13 bases lay between the germline ends. Germline CDR1 reads SQVTM; CDR2 reads ANQGSEA.

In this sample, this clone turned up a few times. The CDR3 nucleotides read TGCGCCAGCAGCCAGGGGCCCCGTGAAAAACTGTTTTTT. Translation gives CASSQGPREKLFF. The chain has TRBV4-1 and TRBJ1-4; D is perhaps TRBD1 (5 bases). Trimming shortened V by 3 bases and J by 7 bases, and 9 bases separated the two germline ends. In germline, CDR1 is MGHRA, CDR2 YSYEKL. The CDR3 has 13 residues.

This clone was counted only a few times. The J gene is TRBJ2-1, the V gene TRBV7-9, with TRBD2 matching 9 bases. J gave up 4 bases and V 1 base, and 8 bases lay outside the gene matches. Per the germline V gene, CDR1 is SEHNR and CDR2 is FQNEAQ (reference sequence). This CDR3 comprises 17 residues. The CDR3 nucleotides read TGTGCCAGCAGCTTAGATTCGACTAGCGGCGATTACAATGAGCAGTTCTTC. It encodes CASSLDSTSGDYNEQFF.

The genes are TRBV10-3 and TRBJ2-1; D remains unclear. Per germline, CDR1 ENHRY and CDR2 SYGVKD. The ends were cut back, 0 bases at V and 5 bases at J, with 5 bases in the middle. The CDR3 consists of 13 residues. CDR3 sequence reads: CAISESTHNEQFF. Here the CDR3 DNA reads TGTGCCATCAGTGAGTCGACTCACAATGAGCAGTTCTTC.

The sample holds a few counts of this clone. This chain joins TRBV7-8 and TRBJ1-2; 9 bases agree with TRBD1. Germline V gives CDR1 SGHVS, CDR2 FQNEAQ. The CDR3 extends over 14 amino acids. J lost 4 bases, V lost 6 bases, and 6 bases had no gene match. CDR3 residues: CASSPTGGRYGYTF. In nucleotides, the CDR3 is TGTGCCAGCAGTCCTACAGGGGGCCGCTATGGCTACACCTTC.

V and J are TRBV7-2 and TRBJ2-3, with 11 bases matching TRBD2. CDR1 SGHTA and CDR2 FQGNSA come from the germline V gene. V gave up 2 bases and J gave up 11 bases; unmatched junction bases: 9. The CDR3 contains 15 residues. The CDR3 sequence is CASSLSLTSGIRQYF. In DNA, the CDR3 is TGTGCCAGCAGCTTAAGTCTGACTAGCGGGATACGGCAGTATTTT.

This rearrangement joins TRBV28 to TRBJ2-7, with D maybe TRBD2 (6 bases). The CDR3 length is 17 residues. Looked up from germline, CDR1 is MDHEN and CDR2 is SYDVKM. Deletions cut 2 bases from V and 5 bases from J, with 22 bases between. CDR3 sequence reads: CASSLPAGGLGVDEQYF. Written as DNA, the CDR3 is TGTGCCAGCAGTTTACCCGCCGGGGGTCTTGGCGTGGACGAGCAGTACTTC.

CDR3 sequence (DNA): TGTGCCAGCAGTTATGCCGGCAATGAGCAGTTCTTC. It encodes CASSYAGNEQFF. The V and J genes are TRBV27 and TRBJ2-1; D is ambiguous. This CDR3 comprises 12 residues. Germline loops: CDR1 MNHEY, CDR2 SMNVEV (reference sequence). Trimming cost V 4 bases and J 6 bases, with 7 bases left between them.

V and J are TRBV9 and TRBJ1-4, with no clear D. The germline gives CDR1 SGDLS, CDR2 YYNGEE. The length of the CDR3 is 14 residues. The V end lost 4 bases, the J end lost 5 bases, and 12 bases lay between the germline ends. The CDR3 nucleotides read TGTGCCAGCAGCCCGGTGTTCGGGAATGAAAAACTGTTTTTT. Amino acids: CASSPVFGNEKLFF.

The CDR3: CASSFGQQETQYF. CDR3 in DNA: TGTGCCAGCAGCTTTGGGCAGCAAGAGACCCAGTACTTC. This chain connects TRBV7-8 to TRBJ2-5; D gene uncertain. The CDR3 length is 13 residues. Germline CDR1 SGHVS, CDR2 FQNEAQ. Trimming left V 3 bases short and J 2 bases short, with 7 bases between.